This T cell receptor beta chain was obtained from a study of T cells after yellow fever vaccination. About the study: Preparation of fractions with low cell numbers was performed using SMART-Seq v4 Ultra Low Input. Notes on the study in general: The secondary response was weaker, and its peak arrived faster, on day 5 versus 15.

For this clonotype: Its antigen is unidentified. A junction boundary mismatches the germline segment, possibly from a read error.

Germline V gene sequence: CDR1 SGHRS, CDR2 YFSETQ. The length of the CDR3 is 15 residues. By 5'RACE template switching, TCR cDNA was produced, with a universal primer site and UMIs added in the process. TCRdb itself ran the 5' RACE reads through MiXCR, one entry per CDR3 protein. Here the sample spans around 230,000 distinct CDR3 sequences, approximately 6.3% being singletons. V and J are TRBV5-1 and TRBJ2-2; 7 positions match TRBD2. This TCR was sampled from a man aged 30-40 years who received the YFV17D yellow fever vaccine. The sequences come from CD4+ T cells sorted from PBMCs, collected on the day of the yellow fever booster vaccination. The CDR3 bases are TGCGCCTGCAGCTTAGGCGGGAGTCTGGCCGGGGAGCTGTTTTTT. It specifies CACSLGGSLAGELFF. The variable domain in full, completed from reference TRBV5-1 and TRBJ2-2, reads KAGVTQTPRYLIKTRGQQVTLSCSPISGHRSVSWYQQTPGQGLQFLFEYFSETQRNKGNFPGRFSGRQFSNSRSEMNVSTLELGDSALYLCACSLGGSLAGELFFGEGSRLTVL.